The entry below describes one T cell receptor (beta chain). No cognate antigen has been identified for it. No base quality information exists; no much larger clone differs at one position. The library was produced with PCR. TCRdb lists the instrument as Illumina HiSeq 2500. Molecular barcoding was employed in the preparation of TCR libraries, with unique molecular identifiers being used to normalize TCRbeta repertoire quantification. Using fastp at Q25 and MiXCR, TCRdb reprocessed the public reads and kept productive beta chains. Identical CDR3 proteins give one entry, which carries the most common genes and DNA. This sample has around 500,000 distinct CDR3 sequences in its table, and under 30% of those were observed once. The ten largest clones add up to 13% to 15% of the sample. This entry is derived from a study of T-cell reconstitution after alpha-beta-depleted transplantation in children listed by TCRdb under 2016. General notes on the study: Using TCR repertoire profiling, the study followed T-cell immune reconstitution in a quantitative way in children after TCRalphabeta/CD19-depleted allogeneic hematopoietic cell transplantation.

Overall results and qualifications from the work: About two months after transplant, the apparently early recovery of alphabetaT-cell counts reportedly depended on just several hundred clones that had expanded rapidly and came from non-depleted graft cells. The high TCRbeta diversity at day 60 in some patients was ascribed to recipient T cells and intrathymic progenitors that had survived conditioning. Hyperexpanded clone frequencies declined over subsequent months; after one year, T-cell counts and TCRbeta diversity were mostly attributed to newly produced T cells.

This specimen's treatment or condition label, interpreted: allogeneic hematopoietic cell transplantation with graft depleted of TCRalphabeta T cells and CD19 B cells. The children who served as transplant recipients had been given grafts of TCRalphabeta/CD19-depleted allogeneic hematopoietic cells. Relative to germline, V is missing 2 bases and J is missing 1 base, with 4 bases of the junction outside any gene match. CDR3 length: 15 amino acids, cysteine to phenylalanine. CDR3 DNA is the only sequence kept; it has 45 bases, read in frame from the first base. The CDR1 and CDR2 encoded by the germline V gene (reference sequence) are DFQATT and SNEGSKA.

Sample: PBMCs, mostly from graft donor cells, taken 360 days after TCRalphabeta/CD19-depleted stem cell transplant. The clonotype was recovered from a boy in the first two years of life who had a stem cell transplant for acute myeloid leukemia, so the T cells may come from the graft donor. This chain is built from TRBV20-1 and TRBJ1-1, with TRBD1 matching 10 junction bases. The DNA is TGCAGTGCTAGAAGGGACAGGGGTTGGAACACTGAAGCTTTCTTT. This yields the protein CSARRDRGWNTEAFF.